Listed below are T cell receptor beta chains from one sample, sequenced in a study of breast tumors, draining lymph nodes, adjacent tissues. Each CDR3 protein is one row after TCRdb ran MiXCR on the multiplex PCR reads. The repertoire includes approximately 130,000 distinct CDR3 sequences, roughly 20% of them detected once, and roughly 2% sits in the top ten. The sample consisted of axillary lymph node tissue. Receptors originate from a female donor with breast cancer. Some clones in this sample may be carry-over from other donors' samples. Both conserved end residues are part of each CDR3. The order of the fields is J gene, V gene, clone size, D gene, CDR3 DNA, CDR3 protein. The D gene is left open where the match is weak. For some rows the clone size is stated as once, few or many, or as a class when expanded; others skip it.

TRBJ2-5 | TRBV6-5 | many | TRBD1 | TGTGCCAGCAGTTCCCCTACGACAGGGCAAGAGACCCAGTACTTC | CASSSPTTGQETQYF
TRBJ2-3 | TRBV28 | few | . | TGTGCCAGCAGTTTCTCAAGGAGAGATACGCAGTATTTT | CASSFSRRDTQYF
TRBJ2-1 | TRBV30 | many | TRBD2 | TGTGCCTGGAGTGTACAAGGACTAGCGGCAGATGAGCAGTTCTTC | CAWSVQGLAADEQFF
TRBJ2-1 | TRBV7-2 | . | . | TGTGCCAGCAGCCCCGATAGTACGGGGTCGAATGAGCAGTTCTTC | CASSPDSTGSNEQFF
TRBJ1-4 | TRBV20-1 | many | TRBD1 | TGCAGTGCCAGCGACAGGGTTGATGAAAAACTGTTTTTT | CSASDRVDEKLFF
TRBJ2-3 | TRBV28 | few | TRBD2 | TGTGCCAGCACCTGGGTTGCTCCAGTAGCGGGAATCGTCACAGATACGCAGTATTTT | CASTWVAPVAGIVTDTQYF
TRBJ2-2 | TRBV13 | many | . | TGTGCCAGCAGCTTAGATCTGCCCGGGGAGCTGTTTTTT | CASSLDLPGELFF
TRBJ2-3 | TRBV9 | many | . | TGTGCCAGCAGCGTAGACGGCGGACCTAGCACAGATACGCAGTATTTT | CASSVDGGPSTDTQYF
TRBJ2-2 | TRBV6-5 | many | . | TGTGCCAGCAGTTACTCGAGCCGGTCCACCGGGGAGCTGTTTTTT | CASSYSSRSTGELFF
TRBJ2-1 | TRBV7-6 | many | . | TGTGCCAGCAGCTTAGCGGGAACAGGGTATGAGCAGTTCTTC | CASSLAGTGYEQFF
TRBJ1-5 | TRBV28 | . | TRBD1 | TGTGCCAGCATACCCGGGACAGTAAATCAGCCCCAGCATTTT | CASIPGTVNQPQHF
TRBJ2-3 | TRBV18 | many | . | TGTGCCAGCTCACCCCAGGGTCTACGCACAGATACGCAGTATTTT | CASSPQGLRTDTQYF
TRBJ1-3 | TRBV28 | few | . | TGTGCCACCCTCAGACGCTCTGACTCTGGAAACACCATATATTTT | CATLRRSDSGNTIYF
TRBJ2-1 | TRBV6-4 | few | TRBD2 | TGTGCCAGCAGTGACTCTGGCGGGAGGGCCAATGAGCAGTTCTTC | CASSDSGGRANEQFF
TRBJ2-1 | TRBV12-3/TRBV12-4 | many | TRBD2 | TGTGCCAGCAGTTTCAGGGTTAGCGGGGAGGGGGATGAGCAGTTCTTC | CASSFRVSGEGDEQFF
TRBJ1-2 | TRBV19 | many | . | TGTGCCAGTAGTAGCTTCACAATCCGGGGCTATGGCTACACCTTC | CASSSFTIRGYGYTF
TRBJ2-1 | TRBV30 | . | TRBD2 | TGTGCCTTGAAACTAGCGGGGAAAGTAAATGAGCAGTTCTTC | CALKLAGKVNEQFF
TRBJ1-1 | TRBV11-1 | . | . | TGTGCCAGCAGGCCCAACGGACAGCCTGAAGCTTTCTTT | CASRPNGQPEAFF
TRBJ1-2 | TRBV28 | . | TRBD1 | TGTGCCAGCAGTTTATTGCGGGGACAGGGGGTAGATGGCTACACCTTC | CASSLLRGQGVDGYTF
TRBJ2-1 | TRBV11-2 | many | . | TGTGCCAGCAGTGTGGATGGGGGGATGCAGTTCTTC | CASSVDGGMQFF
TRBJ1-5 | TRBV19 | many | . | TGTGCCAGTAGTATGGACGGTGGGCATCAGCCCCAGCATTTT | CASSMDGGHQPQHF
TRBJ2-1 | TRBV6-2/TRBV6-3 | many | TRBD1 | TGTGCCAGCAGCTGGACAGGGGTTTACAATGAGCAGTTCTTC | CASSWTGVYNEQFF
TRBJ2-3 | TRBV5-1 | many | TRBD2 | TGCGCCAGCAGCTCCGGGACTAGCGGAACTAGCACAGATACGCAGTATTTT | CASSSGTSGTSTDTQYF
TRBJ2-2 | TRBV9 | many | . | TGTGCCAGCAGCGTAGCAGGGAACACCGGGGAGCTGTTTTTT | CASSVAGNTGELFF
TRBJ2-1 | TRBV5-6 | many | TRBD2 | TGTGCCAGCAGCTTGGCAGGGACTAGCAATGAGCAGTTCTTC | CASSLAGTSNEQFF